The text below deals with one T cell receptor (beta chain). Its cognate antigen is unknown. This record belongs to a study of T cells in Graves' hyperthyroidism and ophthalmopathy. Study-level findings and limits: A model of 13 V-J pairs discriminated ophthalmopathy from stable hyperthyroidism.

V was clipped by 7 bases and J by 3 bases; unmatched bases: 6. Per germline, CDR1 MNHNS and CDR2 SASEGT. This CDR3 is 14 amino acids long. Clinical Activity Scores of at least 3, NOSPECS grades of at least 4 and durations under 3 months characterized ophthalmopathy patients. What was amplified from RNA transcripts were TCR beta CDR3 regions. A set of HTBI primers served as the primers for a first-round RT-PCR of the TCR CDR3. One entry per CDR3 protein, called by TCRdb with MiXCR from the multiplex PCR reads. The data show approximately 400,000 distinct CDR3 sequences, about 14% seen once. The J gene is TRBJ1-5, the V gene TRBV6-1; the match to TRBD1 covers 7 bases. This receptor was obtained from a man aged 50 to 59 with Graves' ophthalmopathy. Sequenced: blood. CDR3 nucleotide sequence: TGTGCCAGCACCAGGGACAGAACCAATCAGCCCCAGCATTTT. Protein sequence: CASTRDRTNQPQHF.